Sequencing of this T cell receptor (beta chain) was carried out in a study of blood T cell repertoires in COVID-19. Profiled with immunoSEQ multiplex PCR; TCRdb holds only in-frame clones, not every one. The sample lists around 200,000 clones, just over 85% occurring once. The CDR3 extends over 13 amino acids. Germline loops: CDR1 SNHLY, CDR2 FYNNEI. The J segment lost 5 bases and the V segment lost 7 bases, leaving 6 bases of the junction unmatched. Sequencing used PBMCs or T cells enriched from blood (not recorded which). The chain carries TRBV2 and TRBJ1-1; TRBD1 matches at 8 bases. The sequence was obtained from a woman in her thirties or forties with acute COVID-19. The CDR3 DNA sequence: TGTGCCAGCAAACGGACAGGGTGGACTGAAGCTTTCTTT. It specifies CASKRTGWTEAFF.